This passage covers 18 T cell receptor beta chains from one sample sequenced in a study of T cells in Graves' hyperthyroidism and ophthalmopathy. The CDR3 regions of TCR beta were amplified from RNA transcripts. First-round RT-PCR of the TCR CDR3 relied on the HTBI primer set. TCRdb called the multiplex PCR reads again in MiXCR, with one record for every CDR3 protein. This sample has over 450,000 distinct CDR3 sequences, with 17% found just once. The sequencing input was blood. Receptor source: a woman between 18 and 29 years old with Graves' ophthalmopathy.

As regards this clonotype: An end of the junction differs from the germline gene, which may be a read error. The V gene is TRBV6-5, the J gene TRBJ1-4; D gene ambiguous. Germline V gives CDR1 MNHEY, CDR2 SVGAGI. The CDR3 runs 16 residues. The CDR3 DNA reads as TGTGTCAGCAGTTACTCGCCGCAGGCAACTAATGAAAAACTGTTTTTT. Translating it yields CVSSYSPQATNEKLFF.

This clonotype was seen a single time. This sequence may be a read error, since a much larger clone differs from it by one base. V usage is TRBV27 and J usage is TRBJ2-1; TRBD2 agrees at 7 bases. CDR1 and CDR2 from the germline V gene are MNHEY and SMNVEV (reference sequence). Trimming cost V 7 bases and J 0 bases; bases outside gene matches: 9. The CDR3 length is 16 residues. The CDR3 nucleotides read TGTGCCAGCACGGCCGGCGGGGGAGCCTCCTACAATGAGCAGTTCTTC. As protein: CASTAGGGASYNEQFF.

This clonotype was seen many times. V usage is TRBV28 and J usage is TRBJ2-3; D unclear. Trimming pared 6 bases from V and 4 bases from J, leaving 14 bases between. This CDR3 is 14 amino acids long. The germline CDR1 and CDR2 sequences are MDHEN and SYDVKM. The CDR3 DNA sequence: TGTGCCAGCAGACCCGGCCCAACCTCAGATACGCAGTATTTT. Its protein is CASRPGPTSDTQYF. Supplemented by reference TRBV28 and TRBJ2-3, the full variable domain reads DVKVTQSSRYLVKRTGEKVFLECVQDMDHENMFWYRQDPGLGLRLIYFSYDVKMKEKGDIPEGYSVSREKKERFSLILESASTNQTSMYLCASRPGPTSDTQYFGPGTRLTVL.

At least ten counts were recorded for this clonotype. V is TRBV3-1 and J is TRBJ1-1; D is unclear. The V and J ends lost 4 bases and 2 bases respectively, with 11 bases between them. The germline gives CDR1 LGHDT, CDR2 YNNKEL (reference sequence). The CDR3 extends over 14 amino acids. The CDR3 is CASSPLEGNTEAFF. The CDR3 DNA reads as TGTGCCAGCAGCCCTTTAGAGGGAAACACTGAAGCTTTCTTT.

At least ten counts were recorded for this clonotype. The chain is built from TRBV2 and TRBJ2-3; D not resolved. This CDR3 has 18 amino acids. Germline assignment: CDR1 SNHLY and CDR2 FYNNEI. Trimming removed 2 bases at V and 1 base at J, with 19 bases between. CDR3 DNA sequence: TGTGCCAGCAGTGAATATGAGGAGCCCGGCGATCGCACAGATACGCAGTATTTT. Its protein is CASSEYEEPGDRTDTQYF.

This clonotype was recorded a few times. The CDR3 loop reads CASSLQPPGLAGGGPYNEQFF. Here the CDR3 DNA reads TGTGCCAGCAGTTTACAACCCCCGGGACTAGCGGGAGGGGGTCCCTACAATGAGCAGTTCTTC. The chain has TRBV27 and TRBJ2-1; 16 bases line up with TRBD2. The V gene end was trimmed by 2 bases and the J gene end by 2 bases; junction bases not matched to a gene: 12. Per the germline V gene, CDR1 is MNHEY and CDR2 is SMNVEV (reference sequence). This CDR3 region has 21 residues.

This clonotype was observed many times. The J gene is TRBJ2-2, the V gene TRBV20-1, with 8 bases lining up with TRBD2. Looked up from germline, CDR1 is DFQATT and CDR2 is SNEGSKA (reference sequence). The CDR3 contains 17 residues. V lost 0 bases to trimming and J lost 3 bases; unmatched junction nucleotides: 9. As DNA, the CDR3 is TGCAGTGCTAGAGATCGGTCCCGGGAGGGGGACACCGGGGAGCTGTTTTTT. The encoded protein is CSARDRSREGDTGELFF.

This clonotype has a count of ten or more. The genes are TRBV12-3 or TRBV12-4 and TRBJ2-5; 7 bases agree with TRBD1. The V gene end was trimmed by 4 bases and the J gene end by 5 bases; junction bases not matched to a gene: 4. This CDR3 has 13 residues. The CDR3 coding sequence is TGTGCCAGCAGTTCCAGGGGGTGGGAGACCCAGTACTTC. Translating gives CASSSRGWETQYF.

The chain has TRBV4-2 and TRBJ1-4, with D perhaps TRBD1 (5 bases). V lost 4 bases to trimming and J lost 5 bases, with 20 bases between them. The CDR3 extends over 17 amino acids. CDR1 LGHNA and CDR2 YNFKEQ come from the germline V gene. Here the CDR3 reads CASSRSPPGQLNEKLFF. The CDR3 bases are TGTGCCAGCAGCCGTTCTCCGCCGGGGCAGCTAAATGAAAAACTGTTTTTT.

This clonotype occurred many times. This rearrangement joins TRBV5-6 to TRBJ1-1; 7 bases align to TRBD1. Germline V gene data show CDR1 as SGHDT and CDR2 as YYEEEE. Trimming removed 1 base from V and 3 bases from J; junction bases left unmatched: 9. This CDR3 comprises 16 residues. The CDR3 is CASSLWTRGADTEAFF. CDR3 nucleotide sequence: TGTGCCAGCAGCTTGTGGACCAGGGGGGCAGACACTGAAGCTTTCTTT.

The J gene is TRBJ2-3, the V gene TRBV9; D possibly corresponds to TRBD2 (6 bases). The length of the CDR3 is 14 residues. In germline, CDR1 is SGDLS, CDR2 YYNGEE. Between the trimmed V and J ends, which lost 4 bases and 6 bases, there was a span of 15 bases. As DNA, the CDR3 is TGTGCCAGCAGCTTTGGGGCTAGCGTGGATACGCAGTATTTT. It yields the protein CASSFGASVDTQYF.

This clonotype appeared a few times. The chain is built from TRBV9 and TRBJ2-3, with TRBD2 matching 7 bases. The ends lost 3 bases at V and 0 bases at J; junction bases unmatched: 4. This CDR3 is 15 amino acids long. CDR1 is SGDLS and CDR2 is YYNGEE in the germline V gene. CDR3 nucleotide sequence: TGTGCCAGCAGCGGATCTAGCGGTAGCACAGATACGCAGTATTTT. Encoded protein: CASSGSSGSTDTQYF.

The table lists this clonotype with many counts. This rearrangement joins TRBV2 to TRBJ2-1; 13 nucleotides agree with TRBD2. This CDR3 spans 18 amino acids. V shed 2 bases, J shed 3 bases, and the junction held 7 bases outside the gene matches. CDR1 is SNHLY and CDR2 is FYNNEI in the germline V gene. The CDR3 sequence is CASSETGLAGEVYNEQFF. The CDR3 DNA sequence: TGTGCCAGCAGTGAAACAGGACTAGCGGGAGAGGTCTACAATGAGCAGTTCTTC.

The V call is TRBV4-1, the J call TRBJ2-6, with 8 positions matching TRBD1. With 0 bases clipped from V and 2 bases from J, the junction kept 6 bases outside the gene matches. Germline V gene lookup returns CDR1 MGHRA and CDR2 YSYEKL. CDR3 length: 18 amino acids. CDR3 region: CASSQDGGQAAGANVLTF. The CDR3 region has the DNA TGCGCCAGCAGCCAAGACGGGGGACAGGCCGCTGGGGCCAACGTCCTGACTTTC.

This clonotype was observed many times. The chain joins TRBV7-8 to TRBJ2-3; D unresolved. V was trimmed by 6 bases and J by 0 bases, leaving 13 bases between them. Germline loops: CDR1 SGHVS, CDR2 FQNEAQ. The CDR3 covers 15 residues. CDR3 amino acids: CASSSDESSTDTQYF. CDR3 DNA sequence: TGTGCCAGCAGTTCGGACGAATCTAGCACAGATACGCAGTATTTT.

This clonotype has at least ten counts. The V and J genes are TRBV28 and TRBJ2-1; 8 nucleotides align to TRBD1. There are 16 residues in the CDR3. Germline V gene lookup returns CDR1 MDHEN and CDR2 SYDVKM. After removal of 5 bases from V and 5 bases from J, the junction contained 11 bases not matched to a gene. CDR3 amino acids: CASSNLPGQANNEQFF. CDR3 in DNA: TGTGCCAGCAGTAACCTCCCGGGACAGGCCAACAATGAGCAGTTCTTC.

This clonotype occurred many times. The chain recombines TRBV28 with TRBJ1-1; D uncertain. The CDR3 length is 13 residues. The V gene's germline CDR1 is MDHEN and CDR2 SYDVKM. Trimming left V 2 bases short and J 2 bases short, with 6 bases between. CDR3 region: CASSLQRNTEAFF. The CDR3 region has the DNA TGTGCCAGCAGTTTACAACGCAACACTGAAGCTTTCTTT.

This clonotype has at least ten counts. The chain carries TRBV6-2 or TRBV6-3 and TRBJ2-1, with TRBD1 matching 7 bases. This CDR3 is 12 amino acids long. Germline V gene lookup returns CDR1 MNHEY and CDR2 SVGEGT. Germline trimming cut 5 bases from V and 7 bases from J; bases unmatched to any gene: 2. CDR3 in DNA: TGTGCCAGCAGTCCACAGGGGAATGAGCAGTTCTTC. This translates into CASSPQGNEQFF.